A selection of T cell receptor beta chains follows, all from one sample in a study of blood T cell repertoires in COVID-19. Here immunoSEQ multiplex PCR was the method, and the copy in TCRdb shows in-frame clones only, minus some. The sample has 250,000 to 350,000 clones, approximately 83% seen once. The source material was PBMCs or T cells enriched from blood (not recorded which). The receptors come from a woman younger than 45 who had recovered from COVID-19. Each CDR3 is given with its conserved first and last residue. D genes are given only for firm matches. Part of the rows lack a size; the others show once, few, many or a class for expanded clones.

NA	TRBJ1-5	NA	TRBV7-8	CASSYGRAGGQPQHF	TGTGCCAGCAGCTACGGCCGGGCCGGGGGACAGCCCCAGCATTTT
TRBD1	TRBJ1-5	once	TRBV19	CASSRDRVSNQPQHF	TGTGCCAGTAGTAGGGACAGGGTAAGCAATCAGCCCCAGCATTTT
NA	TRBJ1-2	NA	TRBV5-1	CASSLDVGRTNYGYTF	TGCGCCAGCAGCTTGGATGTCGGCAGGACAAACTATGGCTACACCTTC
TRBD2	TRBJ2-5	NA	TRBV6-1	CASSDTSGGSETQYF	TGTGCCAGCAGTGATACTAGCGGGGGGTCGGAGACCCAGTACTTC
NA	TRBJ2-3	once	TRBV20-1	CSARGTDTQYF	TGCAGTGCTCGGGGCACAGATACGCAGTATTTT
NA	TRBJ2-7	NA	TRBV5-1	CASSFRDTYEQYF	TGCGCCAGCAGCTTTCGGGACACCTACGAGCAGTACTTC
TRBD1	TRBJ2-7	once	TRBV27	CASSSYGTANSYEQYF	TGTGCCAGCAGTAGCTATGGGACAGCCAACTCCTACGAGCAGTACTTC
NA	TRBJ1-5	NA	TRBV28	CASSKAGSGNQPQHF	TGTGCCAGCAGTAAGGCGGGGTCTGGCAATCAGCCCCAGCATTTT
TRBD1	TRBJ1-4	NA	TRBV28	CASSFPRQGARREKLFF	TGTGCCAGCAGTTTCCCTAGACAGGGGGCGCGACGGGAAAAACTGTTTTTT
TRBD2	TRBJ2-1	NA	TRBV3-1/TRBV3-2	CASSQVTSGRTSLAPNEQFF	TGTGCCAGCAGCCAAGTAACTAGCGGGAGAACCAGTTTGGCCCCCAATGAGCAGTTCTTC
TRBD1	TRBJ1-2	NA	TRBV19	CASSIPGQGIRGYTF	TGTGCCAGTAGTATTCCGGGACAGGGGATTCGTGGCTACACCTTC
NA	TRBJ1-4	NA	TRBV11-2	CASSLLGMRGEKLFF	TGTGCCAGCAGCCTGCTCGGGATGCGAGGAGAAAAACTGTTTTTT
NA	TRBJ2-7	NA	TRBV3-1/TRBV3-2	CASSQAGSGEQYF	TGTGCCAGCAGCCAAGCGGGGTCCGGAGAGCAGTACTTC
TRBD2	TRBJ2-7	NA	TRBV4-1	CASSQDLGGSPYEQYF	TGCGCCAGCAGCCAAGATCTGGGCGGGAGCCCCTACGAGCAGTACTTC
TRBD2	TRBJ2-3	NA	TRBV9	CASSVPSGGRADTQYF	TGTGCCAGCAGCGTACCCTCAGGCGGGAGGGCAGATACGCAGTATTTT
TRBD1	TRBJ1-4	NA	TRBV19	CASKGTGGWNEKLFF	TGTGCCAGTAAAGGGACAGGGGGCTGGAATGAAAAACTGTTTTTT
NA	TRBJ1-5	NA	TRBV27	CASSLSGVGQPQHF	TGTGCCAGCAGTTTATCAGGGGTCGGGCAGCCCCAGCATTTT
NA	TRBJ2-7	NA	TRBV6-6	CASSYGDSRSYEQYF	TGTGCCAGCAGTTACGGGGACTCCCGGTCCTACGAGCAGTACTTC
NA	TRBJ2-1	few	TRBV19	CASSMSRLPYNEQFF	TGTGCCAGTAGTATGTCGAGACTTCCTTACAATGAGCAGTTCTTC
TRBD1	TRBJ1-4	NA	TRBV2	CASSADRDYEKLFF	TGTGCCAGCAGTGCCGACAGGGATTATGAAAAACTGTTTTTT
NA	TRBJ2-7	NA	TRBV20-1	CSATRGEQYF	TGCAGCGCGACCAGGGGCGAGCAGTACTTC
TRBD2	TRBJ2-5	NA	TRBV29-1	CSGTGLAEQETQYF	TGCAGCGGGACGGGACTAGCGGAACAAGAGACCCAGTACTTC
TRBD1	TRBJ1-2	NA	TRBV10-3	CAISVLGGDYGYTF	TGTGCCATCAGTGTATTAGGGGGCGACTATGGCTACACCTTC
TRBD1	TRBJ1-2	once	TRBV7-8	CASSLEDRVGYGYTF	TGTGCCAGCAGCTTAGAAGACAGGGTCGGGTATGGCTACACCTTC
NA	TRBJ1-3	NA	TRBV19	CASSGAQASGNTIYF	TGTGCCAGTAGTGGGGCGCAGGCATCAGGAAACACCATATATTTT
NA	TRBJ1-4	NA	TRBV7-9	CASSDSLWLNLELFF	TGTGCCAGCAGCGACTCACTCTGGCTAAATCTCGAACTGTTTTTT
TRBD1	TRBJ1-5	NA	TRBV7-8	CASSLAPTGGKGPQHF	TGTGCCAGCAGCTTAGCCCCGACAGGGGGGAAAGGGCCCCAGCATTTT
TRBD1	TRBJ1-3	NA	TRBV28	CASSLAGGRGNTIYF	TGTGCCAGCAGTTTGGCAGGGGGTAGGGGAAACACCATATATTTT
NA	TRBJ2-3	NA	TRBV9	CASSVPSTDTQYF	TGTGCCAGCAGCGTCCCTAGCACAGATACGCAGTATTTT
TRBD2	TRBJ2-3	NA	TRBV7-9	CASRLTSGTSDTQYF	TGTGCCAGCCGACTAACTAGCGGAACATCAGATACGCAGTATTTT
NA	TRBJ1-2	once	TRBV7-9	CASSPGSLNYGYTF	TGTGCCAGCTCCCCAGGGTCTCTTAACTATGGCTACACCTTC
TRBD2	TRBJ2-3	NA	TRBV5-1	CASSAGTSGGRADTQYF	TGCGCCAGCAGCGCCGGGACTAGCGGGGGGCGGGCAGATACGCAGTATTTT
NA	TRBJ2-7	NA	TRBV25-1	CASSDSGGKAYEQYF	TGTGCCAGCAGTGATTCCGGAGGGAAAGCGTACGAGCAGTACTTC
NA	TRBJ1-1	NA	TRBV7-9	CASSLWGRKDTEAFF	TGTGCCAGCAGCCTGTGGGGGCGGAAAGACACTGAAGCTTTCTTT
TRBD2	TRBJ2-5	NA	TRBV5-4	CASSLAGTSGRWREETQYF	TGTGCCAGCAGCTTGGCCGGGACTAGCGGGAGGTGGAGGGAAGAGACCCAGTACTTC
NA	TRBJ2-5	NA	TRBV6-5	CASSYSARPGGETQYF	TGTGCCAGCAGTTACTCCGCGCGCCCCGGCGGGGAGACCCAGTACTTC